The 18 T cell receptor beta chains in this list originate from one sample, sequenced in a study of cytomegalovirus exposure and HLA in healthy donors. The PCR contained 60 Vbeta and 13 Jbeta primers. Profiling relied on immunoSEQ multiplex PCR, and the TCRdb table lists in-frame clones only, not all of them. The data hold about 150,000 clones, with over 70% observed a single time. The sample comprised PBMCs. The receptors shown here come from a man aged 25 to 45 in good health and CMV-seropositive.

A single count supports this clone. The chain recombines TRBV9 with TRBJ2-1, with D perhaps matching TRBD2 (5 bases). With 4 bases removed from V and 9 bases from J, the gap between germline ends came to 11 bases. CDR1 SGDLS and CDR2 YYNGEE come from the germline V gene. The CDR3 runs 12 residues. The CDR3, as DNA: TGTGCCAGCAGCCTCATCGCGGGTGAGCAGTTCTTC. It specifies CASSLIAGEQFF. The complete variable domain, with remaining parts taken from reference TRBV9 and TRBJ2-1, reads DSGVTQTPKHLITATGQRVTLRCSPRSGDLSVYWYQQSLDQGLQFLIQYYNGEERAKGNILERFSAQQFPDLHSELNLSSLELGDSALYFCASSLIAGEQFFGPGTRLTVL.

The V call is TRBV7-3, the J call TRBJ2-2; 9 bases align to TRBD2. Unmatched junction bases numbered 12, after V lost 5 bases and J lost 5 bases. The CDR3 loop spans 17 amino acids. The germline CDR1 and CDR2 sequences are SGHTA and FQGTGA. CDR3 amino acids: CASSLEVGGRETGELFF. Here the CDR3 DNA reads TGTGCCAGCAGCCTCGAGGTGGGCGGGAGGGAGACCGGGGAGCTGTTTTTT.

The CDR3 loop is CASSQGPGGVSTDTQYF. The CDR3 DNA reads as TGCGCCAGCAGCCAAGGACCAGGGGGCGTTAGCACAGATACGCAGTATTTT. The chain couples TRBV4-1 to TRBJ2-3, with 8 nucleotides matching TRBD1. Trimming at V came to 1 base and at J to 0 bases, leaving 6 bases not matched to a gene. Germline CDR1 and CDR2: MGHRA and YSYEKL. CDR3 length: 17 amino acids.

This clone appeared a few times. This chain connects TRBV5-1 to TRBJ2-1; 9 nucleotides align to TRBD2. V lost 4 bases to trimming and J lost 0 bases; unmatched junction nucleotides: 14. CDR1 and CDR2 (germline): SGHRS, YFSETQ. The CDR3 extends over 19 amino acids. The chain's CDR3 is CASSKGGGRVENSYNEQFF. The DNA for the CDR3 is TGCGCCAGCAGCAAGGGTGGCGGGAGGGTTGAAAACTCCTACAATGAGCAGTTCTTC.

The genes are TRBV30 and TRBJ2-7, with D unresolved. V was trimmed by 1 base and J by 3 bases, leaving 4 bases between them. Germline V lookup: CDR1 GTSNPN, CDR2 SVGIG (reference sequence). CDR3 length: 11 amino acids. The CDR3 loop reads CAWSERYEQYF. In DNA, the CDR3 is TGTGCCTGGAGTGAGCGCTACGAGCAGTACTTC.

A few counts support this clone. The CDR3 DNA sequence: TGTGCCAGCAGCTTGGACAGGGGAGCCCTGAACACTGAAGCTTTCTTT. It specifies CASSLDRGALNTEAFF. The rearrangement joins TRBV5-5 to TRBJ1-1, with 7 nucleotides matching TRBD1. The CDR3 is 16 amino acids. Germline values: CDR1 SGHKS, CDR2 YYEKEE (reference sequence). The V and J ends lost 0 bases and 0 bases, in that order; junction bases with no gene match: 5.

The CDR3 DNA sequence: TGTGCCAGCAGTTTGGACATTAGCTCCTACGAGCAGTACTTC. Protein product: CASSLDISSYEQYF. This chain uses TRBV27 with TRBJ2-5; TRBD1 might be the D (5 bases). The closer fit of TRBJ2-7 to the DNA end suggests the J call may be wrong. CDR1 is MNHEY, CDR2 SMNVEV, per germline (reference sequence). CDR3 length equals 14 residues.

The V gene is TRBV7-9, the J gene TRBJ1-1, with TRBD1 as a possible D gene (6 bases). With 1 base removed from V and 5 bases from J, the gap between germline ends came to 11 bases. Germline CDR1 and CDR2: SEHNR and FQNEAQ (reference sequence). The CDR3 is 14 residues long. The CDR3: CASSLEAQGTEAFF. The CDR3 DNA reads as TGTGCCAGCAGCTTAGAGGCGCAGGGGACTGAAGCTTTCTTT.

The DNA for the CDR3 is TGCGCCAGCAGCTTGGACTGGCAGGGGGCTTCCTACGAGCAGTACTTC. This codes for CASSLDWQGASYEQYF. V and J are TRBV5-1 and TRBJ2-7; 8 nucleotides match TRBD1. V shed 0 bases, J shed 1 base, and the junction held 6 bases outside the gene matches. Germline CDR1 and CDR2: SGHRS and YFSETQ. The CDR3 extends over 16 amino acids.

V and J are TRBV5-1 and TRBJ2-7; 10 positions agree with TRBD2. Unmatched junction bases numbered 6, after V lost 0 bases and J lost 6 bases. Germline V gives CDR1 SGHRS, CDR2 YFSETQ. The CDR3 is made up of 15 amino acids. Written as DNA, the CDR3 is TGCGCCAGCAGCTTGGCCCTAGCGGGAGAAGGCGAGCAGTACTTC. Its translation is CASSLALAGEGEQYF.

The chain uses TRBV7-2 and TRBJ2-7, with 8 positions matching TRBD2. Trimming cost V 4 bases and J 4 bases; bases outside gene matches: 6. CDR1 and CDR2 (germline): SGHTA, FQGNSA. The CDR3 consists of 14 residues. The CDR3 DNA reads TGTGCCAGCAGCTCGGGACTAGTTGGGTACGAGCAGTACTTC. Protein product: CASSSGLVGYEQYF. The full variable domain, completed using reference TRBV7-2 and TRBJ2-7, is GAGVSQSPSNKVTEKGKDVELRCDPISGHTALYWYRQSLGQGLEFLIYFQGNSAPDKSGLPSDRFSAERTGGSVSTLTIQRTQQEDSAVYLCASSSGLVGYEQYFGPGTRLTVT.

This chain's CDR3 is CASSISAEREEQFF. The CDR3 DNA reads as TGTGCCAGTAGTATTTCAGCAGAGCGGGAAGAGCAGTTCTTC. V usage is TRBV19 and J usage is TRBJ2-1; TRBD2 aligns across 7 bases. The CDR3 is 14 residues long. After removal of 3 bases from V and 10 bases from J, the junction contained 9 bases not matched to a gene. Germline assignment: CDR1 LNHDA and CDR2 SQIVND (reference sequence).

The genes are TRBV30 and TRBJ2-5, with D hard to call. Germline CDR1 GTSNPN, CDR2 SVGIG (reference sequence). The germline V and J ends were trimmed by 2 bases and 2 bases, with 9 bases remaining between them. This CDR3 is 13 amino acids long. As DNA, the CDR3 is TGTGCCTGGAGTATGGCGGCACAAGAGACCCAGTACTTC. The encoded protein is CAWSMAAQETQYF. Complete variable domain (other parts from reference TRBV30 and TRBJ2-5): SQTIHQWPATLVQPVGSPLSLECTVEGTSNPNLYWYRQAAGRGLQLLFYSVGIGQISSEVPQNLSASRPQDRQFILSSKKLLLSDSGFYLCAWSMAAQETQYFGPGTRLLVL.

This clone was seen only a few times. The chain uses TRBV5-4 and TRBJ1-1; TRBD1 might be the D (5 bases). The CDR3 is 14 amino acids. V was trimmed by 4 bases and J by 6 bases, leaving 16 bases between them. Germline values: CDR1 SGHNT, CDR2 YYREEE (reference sequence). The CDR3 DNA sequence: TGTGCCAGCAGCGGGCCGGGGGGGATGCCTGAAGCTTTCTTT. Translated: CASSGPGGMPEAFF.

The CDR3, as DNA: TGCGCCAGCAGCCAAGATCCTCTCTCCTACGAGCAGTACTTC. Translating it yields CASSQDPLSYEQYF. The rearrangement links TRBV4-1 to TRBJ2-7; no reliable D call. This CDR3 contains 14 residues. The germline V gene encodes CDR1 MGHRA and CDR2 YSYEKL. Trimming removed 0 bases at V and 0 bases at J, with 6 bases between.

The gene calls are TRBV5-1 and TRBJ2-2; D call uncertain. Germline V CDR1 and CDR2: SGHRS, YFSETQ. Trimming removed 0 bases from V and 8 bases from J, with 8 bases in between. This CDR3 is 13 amino acids long. CDR3 region: CASSLDFGGELFF. As DNA, the CDR3 is TGCGCCAGCAGCTTGGATTTCGGGGGGGAGCTGTTTTTT.

This rearrangement joins TRBV5-4 to TRBJ2-2; a weak D match, TRBD2 (5 bases). Germline values: CDR1 SGHNT, CDR2 YYREEE (reference sequence). The V gene lost 3 bases and the J gene lost 2 bases, with 11 bases spanning the gap. The CDR3 contains 15 residues. The CDR3 nucleotides read TGTGCCAGCAGCTCCCTCGGACTTAACACCGGGGAGCTGTTTTTT. This gives the protein CASSSLGLNTGELFF.

This clone occurred once. J is TRBJ2-3 and V is TRBV11-2; 13 bases are shared with TRBD2. Germline loops: CDR1 SGHAT, CDR2 FQNNGV. Germline trimming cut 5 bases from V and 2 bases from J; bases unmatched to any gene: 4. CDR3 length: 16 amino acids. The DNA for the CDR3 is TGTGCCAGCAGCCAAGGGACTAGCGGGAACACAGATACGCAGTATTTT. Protein product: CASSQGTSGNTDTQYF.